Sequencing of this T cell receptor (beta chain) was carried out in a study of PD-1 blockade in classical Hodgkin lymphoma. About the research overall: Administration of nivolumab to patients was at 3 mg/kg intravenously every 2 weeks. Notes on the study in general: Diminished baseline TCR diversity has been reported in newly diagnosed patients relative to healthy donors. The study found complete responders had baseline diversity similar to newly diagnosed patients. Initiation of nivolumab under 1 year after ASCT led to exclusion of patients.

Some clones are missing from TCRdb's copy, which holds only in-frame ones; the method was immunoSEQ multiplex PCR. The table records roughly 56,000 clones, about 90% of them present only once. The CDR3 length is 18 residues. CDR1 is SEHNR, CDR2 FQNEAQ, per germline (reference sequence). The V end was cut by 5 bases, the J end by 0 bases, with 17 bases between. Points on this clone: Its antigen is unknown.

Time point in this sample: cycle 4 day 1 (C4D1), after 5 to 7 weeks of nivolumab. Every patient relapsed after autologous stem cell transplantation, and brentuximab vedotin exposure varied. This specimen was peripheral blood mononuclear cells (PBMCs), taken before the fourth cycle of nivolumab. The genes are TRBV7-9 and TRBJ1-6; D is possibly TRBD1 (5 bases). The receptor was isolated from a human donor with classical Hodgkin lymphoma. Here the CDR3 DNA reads TGTGCCAGCAGCCACCCAGACAGTTTTTTCTCCTATAATTCACCCCTCCACTTT. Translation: CASSHPDSFFSYNSPLHF.